The 25 T cell receptor beta chains below were found in one sample sequenced in a study of molecular identifiers for immune sequencing clone quantification. Each CDR3 protein gets one entry after TCRdb re-called the PCR reads with MiXCR. The table has more than 550,000 distinct CDR3 sequences, roughly 25% seen once. The sequencing sample was made of naive CD8+ T cells from blood, with Jurkat cell RNA spiked in. As to subset: FACS-sorted CD8+CD4-CCR7+CD45RA+ naive T cells. The receptor source for this set is a human donor in good health. Some libraries in this study had Jurkat cell RNA spiked in.

This chain uses TRBV9 with TRBJ2-1; D remains ambiguous. Trimming left V 4 bases short and J 7 bases short, with 21 bases between. CDR1 and CDR2 from the germline V gene are SGDLS and YYNGEE. The CDR3 sequence is 16 residues long. The CDR3 nucleotides read TGTGCCAGCAGCCTCCGGGCATCGGTCTTAAATAATGAGCAGTTCTTC. Amino acids: CASSLRASVLNNEQFF.

This clonotype was detected ten times or more. Its ends do not fully match the called genes, so a read error is possible. The chain recombines TRBV27 with TRBJ2-7; 9 bases line up with TRBD2. Germline loops: CDR1 MNHEY, CDR2 SMNVEV (reference sequence). This CDR3 contains 13 residues. The CDR3 loop is CASSFSGSYEQYF. The DNA of the CDR3 is TGCGCCAGCAGCTTTAGCGGGAGCTACGAGCAGTACTTC.

In this sample, this clonotype turned up a few times. J is TRBJ2-1 and V is TRBV28, with TRBD2 matching 9 bases. The CDR3 length is 12 residues. V gave up 7 bases and J gave up 10 bases; unmatched junction bases: 5. Germline lookup yields CDR1 MDHEN and CDR2 SYDVKM. The DNA for the CDR3 is TGTGCCAGCAAGTATAGCGGGGGCGAGCAGTTCTTC. Amino acid sequence: CASKYSGGEQFF. The whole variable domain, remainder taken from reference TRBV28 and TRBJ2-1, is DVKVTQSSRYLVKRTGEKVFLECVQDMDHENMFWYRQDPGLGLRLIYFSYDVKMKEKGDIPEGYSVSREKKERFSLILESASTNQTSMYLCASKYSGGEQFFGPGTRLTVL.

At least ten counts were recorded for this clonotype. The chain is built from TRBV4-3 and TRBJ2-7, with 8 positions matching TRBD1. The V and J ends lost 0 bases and 3 bases, in that order; junction bases with no gene match: 10. Germline V lookup: CDR1 LGHNA, CDR2 YSLEER. This CDR3 is 17 amino acids long. The DNA for the CDR3 is TGCGCCAGCAGCCAAGATCGTCCCGGACAGGGAAGCTACGAGCAGTACTTC. As protein: CASSQDRPGQGSYEQYF.

The sample holds a few counts of this clonotype. V gene TRBV7-9 combines with J gene TRBJ2-1; TRBD2 aligns across 8 bases. The trim removed 6 bases at V and 5 bases at J, leaving 12 bases unmatched. The CDR3 sequence is 16 residues long. Germline V lookup: CDR1 SEHNR, CDR2 FQNEAQ (reference sequence). The CDR3 sequence: CASSYQRASGHNEQFF. In DNA form, the CDR3 reads TGTGCCAGCAGTTATCAAAGGGCTAGCGGGCACAATGAGCAGTTCTTC.

Many counts were recorded for this clonotype. The chain recombines TRBV6-6 with TRBJ1-3, with D possibly being TRBD1 (6 bases). CDR1 and CDR2 (germline): MNHNY, SVGAGI (reference sequence). V shed 2 bases and J shed 0 bases, with 8 bases lying between them. This CDR3 has 15 residues. CDR3 region: CASSYGGGSGNTIYF. The CDR3 DNA is TGTGCCAGCAGTTACGGAGGGGGCTCTGGAAACACCATATATTTT.

In its sample, this clonotype was seen a few times. V is TRBV6-5 and J is TRBJ2-7, with D possibly matching TRBD2 (6 bases). This CDR3 has 16 residues. In germline, CDR1 is MNHEY, CDR2 SVGAGI. The ends were cut back, 2 bases at V and 3 bases at J, with 17 bases in the middle. In nucleotides, the CDR3 is TGTGCCAGCAGTTACGGAGGTGGTAGCGGAAACTACGAGCAGTACTTC. Protein product: CASSYGGGSGNYEQYF.

This clonotype came up once. With a much larger clone just one base away, this may be a read error. The V and J genes are TRBV12-3 or TRBV12-4 and TRBJ2-3; 9 bases are a match to TRBD2. The CDR3 has 16 amino acids. The chain's CDR3 is CASSPRLAVSTDAQYF. The DNA of the CDR3 is TGTGCCAGCAGTCCCAGACTAGCGGTTAGCACAGATGCGCAGTATTTT.

This clonotype was seen repeatedly, ten times or more. The rearrangement joins TRBV7-6 to TRBJ2-3; D remains unclear. Germline V gene lookup returns CDR1 SGHVS and CDR2 FNYEAQ. V dropped 5 bases and J dropped 1 base, with 10 bases sitting between them. CDR3 length equals 14 residues. The CDR3 reads CASSLVPGTDTQYF. The DNA for the CDR3 is TGTGCCAGCAGCCTAGTGCCGGGCACAGATACGCAGTATTTT.

This clonotype showed up just a few times. The chain combines TRBV5-4 with TRBJ2-5, with TRBD2 identical over 12 bases. Trimming took 1 base from V and 4 from J; bases not matched to a gene: 8. The V gene's germline CDR1 is SGHNT and CDR2 YYREEE (reference sequence). The CDR3 runs to 17 residues. CDR3 sequence reads: CASSLKLAGGRRETQYF. DNA for the CDR3: TGTGCCAGCAGCTTGAAACTAGCGGGAGGTAGGCGAGAGACCCAGTACTTC.

This clonotype appeared many times. The chain couples TRBV7-2 to TRBJ1-5, with TRBD1 identical over 11 bases. The CDR3 runs 16 residues. Germline values: CDR1 SGHTA, CDR2 FQGNSA. J gave up 4 bases and V 5 bases, and 7 bases lay outside the gene matches. The CDR3 DNA sequence: TGTGCCAGCAGCCTTAGAGGGACAGGGGGTAATCAGCCCCAGCATTTT. Residues: CASSLRGTGGNQPQHF.

The chain links TRBV7-9 to TRBJ2-5, with D uncertain. The CDR3 totals 12 residues. Trimming removed 8 bases at V and 5 bases at J, with 12 bases between. Germline V gene lookup returns CDR1 SEHNR and CDR2 FQNEAQ (reference sequence). The chain's CDR3 is CASCGEDETQYF. In nucleotides, the CDR3 is TGTGCCAGCTGCGGTGAGGATGAGACCCAGTACTTC.

This clonotype was counted a few times. The chain employs TRBV6-5 and TRBJ2-4, with D perhaps matching TRBD1 (5 bases). The CDR3 is 14 amino acids. Germline CDR1 reads MNHEY; CDR2 reads SVGAGI. V was trimmed by 2 bases and J by 8 bases, leaving 13 bases between them. This chain's CDR3 is CASSYVPGSDIQYF. CDR3 nucleotide sequence: TGTGCCAGCAGTTACGTCCCAGGGTCGGACATTCAGTACTTC.

The CDR3 protein is CASSPRAGLELEAFF. The CDR3 DNA is TGTGCCAGCAGTCCCCGGGCGGGCCTAGAGTTGGAAGCTTTCTTT. The genes are TRBV27 and TRBJ1-1, with D uncertain. V lost 5 bases and J 8 bases, leaving 21 bases between the germline ends. Looked up from germline, CDR1 is MNHEY and CDR2 is SMNVEV (reference sequence). This CDR3 region has 15 residues.

This clonotype was found a few times. The chain couples TRBV5-3 to TRBJ1-6; D gene uncertain. TRBV5-3 is an open reading frame whose function is uncertain. The V gene lost 8 bases and the J gene lost 13 bases, with 25 bases spanning the gap. This CDR3 is 15 amino acids long. The CDR3 DNA reads as TGTGCCAGCAGGCTTCTCCAGGAGACTCGGGAGCCCCTCCACTTT. Its translation is CASRLLQETREPLHF.

This clonotype was detected many times. This chain connects TRBV3-1 to TRBJ1-1; D remains unclear. Trimming took off 0 bases at V and 7 bases at J, with 15 bases between the two ends. The germline CDR1 and CDR2 sequences are LGHDT and YNNKEL (reference sequence). The length of the CDR3 is 15 residues. CDR3 protein: CASSQDIFNGLEAFF. CDR3 nucleotide sequence: TGTGCCAGCAGCCAAGATATCTTCAACGGGCTTGAAGCTTTCTTT.

This clonotype was counted at least ten times. The V call is TRBV6-5, the J call TRBJ2-2; D may be TRBD1 (6 bases). Trimming took off 6 bases at V and 4 bases at J, with 15 bases between the two ends. The CDR3 has 15 residues. Per germline, CDR1 MNHEY and CDR2 SVGAGI. The DNA of the CDR3 is TGTGCCAGCAGAGATCGGGACACATCCACCGGGGAGCTGTTTTTT. Encoded protein: CASRDRDTSTGELFF.

The table lists this clonotype with a few counts. With a much larger clone just one base away, this may be a read error. The V and J genes are TRBV29-1 and TRBJ2-7, with TRBD1 identical over 7 bases. CDR3 size: 13 residues. The germline V gene encodes CDR1 SQVTM and CDR2 ANQGSEA. This CDR3 is CSVEFDREYGQYF. The CDR3 DNA is TGCAGCGTTGAGTTCGACAGGGAGTACGGGCAGTACTTC.

V and J are TRBV30 and TRBJ1-5, with D perhaps TRBD1 (5 bases). This CDR3 has 16 residues. The V end lost 1 base, the J end lost 6 bases, and 19 bases lay between the germline ends. Germline loops: CDR1 GTSNPN, CDR2 SVGIG (reference sequence). CDR3 sequence (DNA): TGTGCCTGGAGTGGGGGGGTGCCTGGGGGATTTCAGCCCCAGCATTTT. As protein: CAWSGGVPGGFQPQHF.

This clonotype turned up a few times. This may come from a read error, since a much larger clone is one base off. V usage is TRBV6-6 and J usage is TRBJ1-4, with 9 bases identical to TRBD1. The CDR3 contains 14 residues. The V gene end was trimmed by 4 bases and the J gene end by 3 bases; junction bases not matched to a gene: 0. Germline-derived CDR1 and CDR2 are MNHNY and SVGAGI (reference sequence). CDR3 bases: TGTGCCAGCAGTTGGACAGGGGCTAATGAAAAACTGTTTTTT. Encoded protein: CASSWTGANEKLFF.

This clonotype occurred many times. The V and J genes are TRBV21-1 and TRBJ1-2. TRBV21-1 counts as a pseudogene. CDR3 size: 15 residues. CDR3 in amino acids: CASSKPSDGLYGYTF. DNA of the CDR3: TGTGCCAGCAGCAAACCCTCCGATGGCCTCTATGGCTACACCTTC.

This clonotype was seen many times. The V and J genes are TRBV12-3 or TRBV12-4 and TRBJ2-7; 10 bases fit TRBD1. This CDR3 has 14 residues. The V gene end was trimmed by 6 bases and the J gene end by 5 bases; junction bases not matched to a gene: 7. CDR3 bases: TGTGCCAGCAGCACCGGGACAGGGGTCCACGAGCAGTACTTC. Amino acid sequence: CASSTGTGVHEQYF.

DNA of the CDR3: TGTGCCAGCAGCTGGGTTACAGGGGACAATGAGCAGTTCTTC. The encoded protein is CASSWVTGDNEQFF. J is TRBJ2-1 and V is TRBV3-1; 7 bases match TRBD1. CDR3 length equals 14 residues. The trim removed 5 bases at V and 5 bases at J, leaving 6 bases unmatched. CDR1 and CDR2 (germline): LGHDT, YNNKEL (reference sequence).

Turning to this clonotype: A read error may produce the germline difference seen at one junction end. This chain joins TRBV6-5 and TRBJ1-1, with D tentatively TRBD1 (5 bases). CDR1 and CDR2 from the germline V gene are MNHEY and SVGAGI. The CDR3 totals 13 residues. CDR3 nucleotide sequence: TGTGCCGGCAGTTACGAAGGGGTCACTGAAGCTTTCTTT. Amino acids: CAGSYEGVTEAFF.

This clonotype was seen ten or more times. This rearrangement joins TRBV5-4 to TRBJ2-7, with a weak D call TRBD2 (6 bases). The CDR3 sequence is 14 residues long. Germline V gene data show CDR1 as SGHNT and CDR2 as YYREEE (reference sequence). The V and J ends lost 1 base and 4 bases respectively, with 12 bases between them. The chain's CDR3 is CASSLSGSEYEQYF. Here the CDR3 DNA reads TGTGCCAGCAGCTTGTCCGGGAGCGAATACGAGCAGTACTTC.